This record concerns one T cell receptor (beta chain) sequence. This record comes from a study of blood T cell repertoires in COVID-19. Background on the study: The United States, Italy and Spain were the sources of the acute and convalescent COVID-19 samples. PBMCs, B-cell-depleted T cells, or T cells were the source of the cDNA or gDNA that made up the material.

Original analysis: Using reference gene primer amplification, nucleated cell counts were estimated. Sequencing used immunoSEQ multiplex PCR; TCRdb keeps in-frame clones, though not all of them. D and trimming come from the DNA, and the V and J calls and clone size come from that table. The repertoire includes around 200,000 clones, roughly 80% of them detected once, and 10% sits in the top ten. The germline gives CDR1 MNHEY, CDR2 SVGAGI. The CDR3 spans 14 residues. With V trimmed by 6 bases and J by 1 base, 4 bases remained unmatched. The sequencing input was peripheral blood. This TCR was recovered from a woman older than 75 with acute or convalescent COVID-19. The genes are TRBV6-5 and TRBJ1-1; 8 nucleotides match TRBD1. The CDR3 nucleotides read TGTGCCAGCAGGGCAGGGGGCGAGAACACTGAAGCTTTCTTT. Its protein product is CASRAGGENTEAFF.